This paragraph reports one T cell receptor beta chain. TCRdb itself ran the RACE reads through MiXCR, one entry per CDR3 protein. The sample comprises roughly 92,000 distinct CDR3 sequences, roughly an eighth of which are singletons, and roughly 3.1% rests with the top ten. The sample is drawn from a study of human T cells and chemical hapten exposure. This CDR3 has 15 residues. Germline CDR1 reads MNHEY; CDR2 reads SVGEGT. V was shortened by 2 bases and J by 5 bases, with 15 bases between the two germline ends. Time point: patch test 2, 6 weeks after DPC sensitization. Documented treatment: therapeutic diphenylcyclopropenone sensitization with weekly scalp DPC.

This sample comprised whole blood, obtained in connection with sensitization to the hapten diphenylcyclopropenone (DPC). The TCR comes from a woman between 35 and 50 years old with alopecia areata. Some clones in this sample may be carry-over from other donors' samples. The chain is built from TRBV6-2 or TRBV6-3 and TRBJ1-1; no definite D call. Here the CDR3 DNA reads TGTGCCAGCAGTTACCCATCCGGAGGGAAGACTGAAGCTTTCTTT. It specifies CASSYPSGGKTEAFF.